This TCR beta chain was captured in a study of human T cells and chemical hapten exposure. Whole-study context: During the roughly 23-week study period, patients had diphenylcyclopropenone applied to the scalp every week. Recorded diagnoses among the mostly female patients were alopecia areata, totalis or universalis.

The time point: patch test 1, 2 weeks after DPC sensitization. As for treatment: therapeutic diphenylcyclopropenone sensitization with weekly scalp DPC. TCRdb ran MiXCR on the RACE reads and lists one entry per CDR3 protein. The table has about 360,000 distinct CDR3 sequences, roughly 5% seen once. General study results and limits: In the PT1 data, expanded TCR counts showed a positive correlation with patch test score. No change in TCRs above 1 in 1000 frequency was produced by DPC sensitization.

This clonotype was counted at least ten times. Its cognate antigen is unknown. V lost 4 bases and J lost 8, with 11 bases in between. Per germline, CDR1 MNHNS and CDR2 SASEGT. The length of the CDR3 is 13 residues. V and J are TRBV6-1 and TRBJ1-4; the D gene is possibly TRBD1 (5 bases). Sequencing used whole blood, obtained in connection with sensitization to the hapten diphenylcyclopropenone (DPC). This receptor was taken from a woman aged 50 to 65 with alopecia areata. Some clones in this sample may be carry-over from other donors' samples. The CDR3 sequence is CASSARDREKLFF. DNA of the CDR3: TGTGCCAGCAGTGCCCGGGACCGCGAAAAACTGTTTTTT.